This TCR beta chain is drawn from a study of T cells in Graves' hyperthyroidism and ophthalmopathy (dated by TCRdb to the late 2010s). Regarding the research as a whole: Peripheral blood samples were taken at the time of initial diagnosis, prior to any treatment. TCR V-J signatures able to tell the groups apart were searched for in a discovery cohort of approximately 95 patients, of whom over 40 had Graves' ophthalmopathy and 55 to 60 had stable Graves' hyperthyroidism. An independent validation cohort of under 20 hyperthyroidism patients and 17 patients who later progressed to ophthalmopathy tested prospective prediction of ophthalmopathy. The approximately 95 discovery patients were divided at random into training and test sets in a 7:3 ratio. In several Graves' hyperthyroidism patients, the study also compared T-cell repertoires from thyroid tissue with T-cell repertoires from blood. Following sampling, methimazole starting at 30 mg daily was given to hyperthyroidism patients, and high-dose intravenous methylprednisolone was given to ophthalmopathy patients. TCR Vbeta CDR3 sequencing of 120 to 150 peripheral blood samples (roughly 43 ophthalmopathy, 75 hyperthyroidism and approximately 17 progressor patients) is reported in the paper.

Turning to this clonotype: The clone's antigen remains unknown. No base qualities exist here, and no much larger clone lies one base off it.

Graves' hyperthyroidism was defined as stable when no progression to ophthalmopathy occurred over 18 months of follow-up. Hyperthyroidism patients were newly diagnosed, with disease duration under 2 months, and aged 18 to 65 years. Exclusion was applied to patients with uncontrolled infections, other autoimmune diseases, pregnancy or lactation. Clinical symptoms, serum thyroxine and TRAb, thyroid ultrasound, and orbital computed tomography formed the basis for the diagnoses. Ficoll-Paque density gradient centrifugation was used to isolate PBMCs from about 10 ml of fresh peripheral blood. Total RNA was extracted with Trizol reagent, and quality was checked on an Agilent 2100 Bioanalyzer. The paper's findings and limits, for the study overall: No statistical method was used to set the sample size in advance, and investigators knew the group allocation. In validation, progression to ophthalmopathy was predicted by the model with about 70% sensitivity and 72.22% specificity, a median of about 6 months before onset. In cross-validation, a model built on a 13 V-J signature told ophthalmopathy apart from stable hyperthyroidism with under 90% sensitivity and around 84% specificity, and in testing the same model reached 80%/75%. Most expanded thyroid clonotypes (frequency above 0.001) were also detected in blood, a finding suggesting that blood repertoires may reflect thyroid immune responses.

Amplification of TCR beta CDR3 regions was carried out from RNA transcripts. A first-round RT-PCR of the TCR CDR3 used the HTBI primer set with the Qiagen OneStep RT-PCR kit. Libraries were constructed in a second round of multiplex PCR, after which size selection and purification were carried out. The libraries were sequenced on an Illumina HiSeq2000 using paired-end 100 bp reads. The paper's processing steps were these. SOAPnuke was used to process the raw data, removing reads that contained adapters or uncalled bases, had a mean Phred below 15, or lacked an exact match to the constant primer or identifier. COPE v1.2.5 was used to merge high-quality paired reads, and clonotypes were defined as unique nucleotide sequences. MiTCR v1.1 was used to align clonotypes to the IMGT TRBV, TRBD and TRBJ reference segments. The analysis included only V-J combinations with a frequency above 0.0001, which together covered 99% to 99.2% of the repertoires. A TCS score was defined as the ratio between F50 (clonal expansion) and ExV (chaos), using BLOSUM62-based TCRdist between CDR3 peptides within each V-J. Welch's t-statistics and random forest reduced just over 500 V-J features to 10 to 15, which were used in a naive Bayes classifier (R e1071). Thyroid-blood repertoire similarity was quantified with the Morisita-Horn index. The public sequencing data were trimmed at Q25 with fastp and processed into clonotypes with MiXCR by TCRdb, which kept only in-frame beta chains. For every CDR3 protein sequence, its rows merge into one entry that carries the most common genes and DNA. TCRdb's processing, not the authors' own work, is the source of the V and J calls. In this sample the table shows 750,000 to 900,000 distinct CDR3 sequences, over 35% of which occur a single time. The ten top clones hold more than 7% of the sample.

This TCR derives from a man younger than 35 with Graves' hyperthyroidism. The sequenced material came from blood.

DNA sequence: TGTGCCACCAGACAGGGGGCGCTCGGCTACACCTTC. Its amino acids are CATRQGALGYTF. Recombination connected TRBV24-1 to TRBJ1-2; the central 9 bases match TRBD1. CDR1 KGHDR and CDR2 SFDVKD are derived from the germline V gene. After removal of 7 bases from V and 8 bases from J, the junction retains 4 bases not matched to a gene. Measured from the cysteine to the phenylalanine, the CDR3 is 12 residues long. Here the CDR3 DNA is all that survives: 36 bases in frame from base 1.